Below are 7 T cell receptor beta chains sequenced from a single sample in a study of radiotherapy plus CTLA-4 blockade in lung cancer. Assay used: immunoSEQ multiplex PCR; TCRdb lists only in-frame clones, some missing. This table has about 67,000 clones, approximately 76% appearing once. The specimen was peripheral blood, collected from a patient treated with radiotherapy plus ipilimumab. Receptor source: a human donor with non-small cell lung cancer whose response to radiotherapy plus ipilimumab could not be evaluated. Some clones in this sample may be carry-over from other donors' samples.

In its sample, this clone was seen a few times. The rearrangement joins TRBV2 to TRBJ2-3; D might be TRBD2 (6 bases). Germline V gene lookup returns CDR1 SNHLY and CDR2 FYNNEI. The CDR3 extends over 15 amino acids. V was shortened by 6 bases and J by 0 bases, with 13 bases between the two germline ends. This CDR3 is CASRAGLPSTDTQYF. The DNA for the CDR3 is TGTGCCAGCAGGGCGGGACTCCCTAGCACAGATACGCAGTATTTT.

The chain couples TRBV27 to TRBJ2-3; D is ambiguous. V was pared by 6 bases and J by 2 bases, with 15 bases between. Germline CDR1 MNHEY, CDR2 SMNVEV (reference sequence). The CDR3 spans 15 residues. CDR3 in amino acids: CASSPRARSTDTQYF. CDR3 nucleotide sequence: TGTGCCAGCAGCCCTCGCGCTAGGTCCACAGATACGCAGTATTTT.

The rearrangement joins TRBV30 to TRBJ2-7; D gene unclear. The CDR3 has 13 residues. Per the germline V gene, CDR1 is GTSNPN and CDR2 is SVGIG (reference sequence). V was pared by 2 bases and J by 2 bases, with 10 bases between. CDR3 sequence reads: CAWSPTAPYEQYF. The CDR3 nucleotides read TGTGCCTGGAGTCCAACTGCACCCTACGAGCAGTACTTC.

This rearrangement joins TRBV29-1 to TRBJ1-1, with D perhaps TRBD1 (5 bases). In germline, CDR1 is SQVTM, CDR2 ANQGSEA. V shed 4 bases and J shed 5 bases, with 14 bases lying between them. This CDR3 is built from 13 residues. The CDR3 spells CSVVSTGTTEAFF. CDR3 nucleotides: TGCAGCGTTGTGAGTACAGGAACAACTGAAGCTTTCTTT.

The rearrangement joins TRBV2 to TRBJ2-1; 11 bases match TRBD2. The CDR3 contains 16 residues. With 4 bases clipped from V and 3 bases from J, the junction kept 5 bases outside the gene matches. CDR1 and CDR2 from the germline V gene are SNHLY and FYNNEI. CDR3 sequence: CASSVGTSGLYNEQFF. CDR3 bases: TGTGCCAGCAGTGTAGGGACTAGCGGACTCTACAATGAGCAGTTCTTC.

The V gene is TRBV18, the J gene TRBJ2-7; the D gene is possibly TRBD1 (5 bases). V was pared by 5 bases and J by 1 base, with 12 bases between. The CDR3 has 14 amino acids. CDR1 KGHSH and CDR2 LQKENI come from the germline V gene. DNA for the CDR3: TGTGCCAGCTCAACCCGGACAAAGTCCTACGAGCAGTACTTC. It translates to CASSTRTKSYEQYF.

The CDR3 bases are TGTGCCAGCAGCCACAATCCGGGACAGGGATTCTATGGCTACACCTTC. Protein: CASSHNPGQGFYGYTF. The rearrangement links TRBV9 to TRBJ1-2; 9 bases map to TRBD1. The V segment lost 4 bases and the J segment 4 bases; nucleotides outside the gene matches: 11. The length of the CDR3 is 16 residues. Germline CDR1 SGDLS, CDR2 YYNGEE.